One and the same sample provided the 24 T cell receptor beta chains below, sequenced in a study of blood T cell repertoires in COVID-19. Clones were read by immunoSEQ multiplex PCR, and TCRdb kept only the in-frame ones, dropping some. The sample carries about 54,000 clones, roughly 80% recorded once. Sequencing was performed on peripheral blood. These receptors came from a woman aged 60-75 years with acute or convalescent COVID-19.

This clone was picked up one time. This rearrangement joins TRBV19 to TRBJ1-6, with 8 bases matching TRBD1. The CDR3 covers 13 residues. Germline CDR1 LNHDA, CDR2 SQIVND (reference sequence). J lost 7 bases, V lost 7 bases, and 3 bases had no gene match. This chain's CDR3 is CASKTGVNSPLHF. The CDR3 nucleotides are TGTGCCAGTAAGACAGGGGTAAATTCACCCCTCCACTTT.

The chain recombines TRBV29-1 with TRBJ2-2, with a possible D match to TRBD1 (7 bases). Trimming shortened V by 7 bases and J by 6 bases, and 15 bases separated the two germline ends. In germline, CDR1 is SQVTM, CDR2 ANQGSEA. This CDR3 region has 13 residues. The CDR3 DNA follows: TGCAGCGGGAGGGTAACAGGGGCCGGGGAGCTGTTTTTT. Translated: CSGRVTGAGELFF.

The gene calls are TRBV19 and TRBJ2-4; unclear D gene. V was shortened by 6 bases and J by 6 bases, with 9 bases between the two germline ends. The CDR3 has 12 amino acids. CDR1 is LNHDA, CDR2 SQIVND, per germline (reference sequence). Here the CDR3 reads CASSPARNIQYF. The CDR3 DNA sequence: TGTGCCAGTAGCCCAGCTAGAAACATTCAGTACTTC.

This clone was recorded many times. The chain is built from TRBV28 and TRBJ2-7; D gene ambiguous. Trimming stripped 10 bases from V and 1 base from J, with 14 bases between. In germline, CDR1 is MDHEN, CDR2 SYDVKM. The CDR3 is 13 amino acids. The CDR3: CATLTTPSYEQYF. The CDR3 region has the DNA TGTGCCACCCTGACAACCCCTTCCTACGAGCAGTACTTC.

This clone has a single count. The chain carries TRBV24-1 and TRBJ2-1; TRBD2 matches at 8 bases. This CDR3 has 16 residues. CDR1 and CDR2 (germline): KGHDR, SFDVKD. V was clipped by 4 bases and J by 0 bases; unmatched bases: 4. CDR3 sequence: CATSDPAGVSYNEQFF. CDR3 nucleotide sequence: TGTGCCACCAGTGACCCAGCGGGAGTCTCCTACAATGAGCAGTTCTTC.

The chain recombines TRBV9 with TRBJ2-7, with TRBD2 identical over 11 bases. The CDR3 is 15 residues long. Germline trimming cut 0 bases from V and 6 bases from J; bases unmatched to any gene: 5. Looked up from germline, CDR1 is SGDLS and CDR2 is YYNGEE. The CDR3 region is CASSVAGLAGGEQYF. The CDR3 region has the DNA TGTGCCAGCAGCGTAGCGGGCCTAGCGGGGGGCGAGCAGTACTTC. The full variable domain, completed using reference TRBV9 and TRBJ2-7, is DSGVTQTPKHLITATGQRVTLRCSPRSGDLSVYWYQQSLDQGLQFLIQYYNGEERAKGNILERFSAQQFPDLHSELNLSSLELGDSALYFCASSVAGLAGGEQYFGPGTRLTVT.

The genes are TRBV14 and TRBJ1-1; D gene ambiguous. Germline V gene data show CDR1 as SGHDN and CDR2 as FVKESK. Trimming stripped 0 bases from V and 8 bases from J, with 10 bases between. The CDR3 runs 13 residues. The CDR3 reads CASSQEAVTEAFF. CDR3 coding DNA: TGTGCCAGCAGCCAAGAGGCCGTTACCGAAGCTTTCTTT.

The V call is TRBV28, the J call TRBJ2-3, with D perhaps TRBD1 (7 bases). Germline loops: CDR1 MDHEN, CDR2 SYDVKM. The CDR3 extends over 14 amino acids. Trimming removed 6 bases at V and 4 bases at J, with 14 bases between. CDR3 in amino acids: CASSKDRRADTQYF. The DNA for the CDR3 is TGTGCCAGCAGCAAGGACAGGAGGGCAGATACGCAGTATTTT.

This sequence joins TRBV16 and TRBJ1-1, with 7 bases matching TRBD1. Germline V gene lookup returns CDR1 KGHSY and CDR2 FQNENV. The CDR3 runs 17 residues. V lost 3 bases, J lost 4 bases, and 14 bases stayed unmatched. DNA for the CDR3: TGTGCCAGCAGCCACGGCCGGACAGGTTTACCAGGCACTGAAGCTTTCTTT. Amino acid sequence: CASSHGRTGLPGTEAFF.

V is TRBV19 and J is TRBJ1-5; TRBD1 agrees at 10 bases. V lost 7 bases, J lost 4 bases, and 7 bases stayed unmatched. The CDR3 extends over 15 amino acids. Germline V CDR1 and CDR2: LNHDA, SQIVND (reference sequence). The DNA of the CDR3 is TGTGCCAGTACAAGACAGGGGGCGGCTAATCAGCCCCAGCATTTT. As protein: CASTRQGAANQPQHF. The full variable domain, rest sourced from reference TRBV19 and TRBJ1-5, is DGGITQSPKYLFRKEGQNVTLSCEQNLNHDAMYWYRQDPGQGLRLIYYSQIVNDFQKGDIAEGYSVSREKKESFPLTVTSAQKNPTAFYLCASTRQGAANQPQHFGDGTRLSIL.

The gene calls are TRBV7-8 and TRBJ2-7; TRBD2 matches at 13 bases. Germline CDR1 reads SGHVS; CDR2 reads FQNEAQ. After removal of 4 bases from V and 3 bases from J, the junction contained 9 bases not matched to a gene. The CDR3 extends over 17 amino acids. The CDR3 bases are TGTGCCAGCAGCTCAAGTCGGGGGACTAGCGGGGTCTACGAGCAGTACTTC. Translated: CASSSSRGTSGVYEQYF.

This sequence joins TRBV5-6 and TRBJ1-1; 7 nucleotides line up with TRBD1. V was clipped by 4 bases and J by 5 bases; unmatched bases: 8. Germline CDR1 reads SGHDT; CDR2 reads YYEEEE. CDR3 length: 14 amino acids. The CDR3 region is CASSQTGRDTEAFF. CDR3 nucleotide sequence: TGTGCCAGCAGCCAGACAGGGCGAGATACTGAAGCTTTCTTT.

The CDR3: CASSIGFPTDSTDTQYF. In DNA form, the CDR3 reads TGTGCCAGTAGTATAGGTTTCCCGACAGATAGCACAGATACGCAGTATTTT. The genes are TRBV19 and TRBJ2-3; the D gene is possibly TRBD1 (5 bases). Trimming pared 1 base from V and 0 bases from J, leaving 14 bases between. This CDR3 spans 17 amino acids. Looked up from germline, CDR1 is LNHDA and CDR2 is SQIVND (reference sequence).

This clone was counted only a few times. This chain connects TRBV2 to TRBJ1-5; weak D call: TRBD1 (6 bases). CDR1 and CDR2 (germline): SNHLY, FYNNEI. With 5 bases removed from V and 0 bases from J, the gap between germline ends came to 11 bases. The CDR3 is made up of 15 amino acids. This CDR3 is CASSTGISSNQPQHF. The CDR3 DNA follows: TGTGCCAGCAGTACAGGGATCAGTAGCAATCAGCCCCAGCATTTT.

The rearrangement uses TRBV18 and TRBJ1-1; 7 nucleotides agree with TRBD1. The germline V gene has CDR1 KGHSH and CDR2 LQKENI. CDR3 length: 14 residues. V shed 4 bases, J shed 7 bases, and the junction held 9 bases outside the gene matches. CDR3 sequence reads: CASSQPAGGGEAFF. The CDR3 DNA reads TGTGCCAGCTCACAACCGGCAGGGGGTGGTGAAGCTTTCTTT.

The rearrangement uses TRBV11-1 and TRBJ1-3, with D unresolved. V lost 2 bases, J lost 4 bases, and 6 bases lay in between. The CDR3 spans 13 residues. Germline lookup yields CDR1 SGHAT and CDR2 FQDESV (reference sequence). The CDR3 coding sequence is TGTGCCAGCAGCTTACAGGAAGGAAACACCATATATTTT. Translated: CASSLQEGNTIYF.

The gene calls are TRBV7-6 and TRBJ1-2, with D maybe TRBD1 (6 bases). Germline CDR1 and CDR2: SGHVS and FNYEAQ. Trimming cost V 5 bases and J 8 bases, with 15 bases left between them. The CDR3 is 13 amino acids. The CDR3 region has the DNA TGTGCCAGCAGCGTCAGGGGATCACAGGGCTACACCTTC. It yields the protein CASSVRGSQGYTF. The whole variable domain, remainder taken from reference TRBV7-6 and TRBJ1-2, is GAGVSQSPRYKVTKRGQDVALRCDPISGHVSLYWYRQALGQGPEFLTYFNYEAQQDKSGLPNDRFSAERPEGSISTLTIQRTEQRDSAMYRCASSVRGSQGYTFGSGTRLTVV.

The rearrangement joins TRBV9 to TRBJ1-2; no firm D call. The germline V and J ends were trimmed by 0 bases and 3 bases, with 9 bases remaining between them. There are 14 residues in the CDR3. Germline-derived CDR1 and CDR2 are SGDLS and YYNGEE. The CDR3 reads CASSVADDYYGYTF. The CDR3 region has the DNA TGTGCCAGCAGCGTAGCCGACGACTACTATGGCTACACCTTC.

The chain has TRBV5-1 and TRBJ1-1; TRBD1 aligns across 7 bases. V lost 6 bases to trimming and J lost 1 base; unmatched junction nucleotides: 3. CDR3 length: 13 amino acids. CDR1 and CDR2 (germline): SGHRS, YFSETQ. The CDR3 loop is CASTAGGNTEAFF. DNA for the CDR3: TGCGCCAGCACGGCAGGGGGGAACACTGAAGCTTTCTTT.

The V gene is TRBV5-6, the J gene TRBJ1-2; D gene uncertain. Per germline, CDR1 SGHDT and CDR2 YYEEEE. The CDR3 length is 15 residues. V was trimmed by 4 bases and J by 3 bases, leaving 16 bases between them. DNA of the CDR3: TGTGCCAGCAGCCCCAGGATTACCAGCTACTATGGCTACACCTTC. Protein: CASSPRITSYYGYTF.

CDR3 region: CASSFEQGRGSYGYTF. DNA of the CDR3: TGTGCCAGCAGCTTCGAACAGGGCAGGGGTTCCTATGGCTACACCTTC. This chain uses TRBV5-4 with TRBJ1-2; perhaps TRBD1 as D (6 bases). The CDR3 length is 16 residues. Trimming left V 2 bases short and J 4 bases short, with 18 bases between. From germline, CDR1 is SGHNT and CDR2 YYREEE (reference sequence).

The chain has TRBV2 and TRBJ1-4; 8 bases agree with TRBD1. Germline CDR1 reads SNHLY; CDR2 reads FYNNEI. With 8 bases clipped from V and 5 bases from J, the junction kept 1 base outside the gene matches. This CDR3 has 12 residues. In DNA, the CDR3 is TGTGCCAGCCGGACAGGGAATGAAAAACTGTTTTTT. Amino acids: CASRTGNEKLFF.

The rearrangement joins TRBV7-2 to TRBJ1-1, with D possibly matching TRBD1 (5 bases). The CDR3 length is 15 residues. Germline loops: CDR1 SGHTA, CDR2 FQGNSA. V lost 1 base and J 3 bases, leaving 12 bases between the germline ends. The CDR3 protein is CASSLGSQGYTEAFF. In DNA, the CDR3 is TGTGCCAGCAGCTTAGGTTCCCAGGGATACACTGAAGCTTTCTTT.

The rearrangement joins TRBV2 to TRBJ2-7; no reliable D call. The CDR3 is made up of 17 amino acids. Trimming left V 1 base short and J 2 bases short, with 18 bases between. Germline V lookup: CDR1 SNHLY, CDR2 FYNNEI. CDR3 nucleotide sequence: TGTGCCAGCAGTGAAGGTCCCACTGCCGCGTTCCCCTACGAGCAGTACTTC. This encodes CASSEGPTAAFPYEQYF.